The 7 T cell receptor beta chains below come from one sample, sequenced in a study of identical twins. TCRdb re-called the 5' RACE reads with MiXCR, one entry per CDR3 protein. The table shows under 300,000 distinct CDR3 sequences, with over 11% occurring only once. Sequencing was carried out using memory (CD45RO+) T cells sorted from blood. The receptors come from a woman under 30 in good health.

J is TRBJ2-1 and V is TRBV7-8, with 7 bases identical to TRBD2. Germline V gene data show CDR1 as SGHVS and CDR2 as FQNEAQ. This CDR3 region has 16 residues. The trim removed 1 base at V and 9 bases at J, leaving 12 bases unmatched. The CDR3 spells CASSLVFGGRGAEQFF. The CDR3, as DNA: TGTGCCAGCAGCTTAGTTTTCGGCGGGAGAGGGGCTGAGCAGTTCTTC.

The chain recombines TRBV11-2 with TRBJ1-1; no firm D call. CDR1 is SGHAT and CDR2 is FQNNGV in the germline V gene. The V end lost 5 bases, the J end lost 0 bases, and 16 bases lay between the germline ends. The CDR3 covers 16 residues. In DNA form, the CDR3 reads TGTGCCAGCAGCCCCCAAGTTGGGCTCATGAACACTGAAGCTTTCTTT. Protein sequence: CASSPQVGLMNTEAFF.

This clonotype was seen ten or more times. CDR3 sequence: CASSYGQGRNTEAFF. The CDR3, as DNA: TGTGCCAGCAGTTACGGTCAGGGCCGCAACACTGAAGCTTTCTTT. This sequence joins TRBV6-5 and TRBJ1-1, with D maybe TRBD1 (5 bases). CDR3 length equals 15 residues. The germline gives CDR1 MNHEY, CDR2 SVGAGI. V was trimmed by 2 bases and J by 2 bases, leaving 12 bases between them.

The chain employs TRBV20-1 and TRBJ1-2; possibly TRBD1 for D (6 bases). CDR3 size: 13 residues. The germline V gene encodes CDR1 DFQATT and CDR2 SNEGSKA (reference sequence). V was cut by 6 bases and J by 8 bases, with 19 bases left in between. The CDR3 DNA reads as TGCAGTGCGCCTTATACAGGGCACGTAGGCTACACCTTC. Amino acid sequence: CSAPYTGHVGYTF.

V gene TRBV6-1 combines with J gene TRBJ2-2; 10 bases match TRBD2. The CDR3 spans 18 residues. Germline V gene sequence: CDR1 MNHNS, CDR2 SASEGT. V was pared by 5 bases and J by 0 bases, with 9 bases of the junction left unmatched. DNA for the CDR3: TGTGCCAGCAGTAAAACAACCGGGACTAGCGCGAACACCGGGGAGCTGTTTTTT. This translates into CASSKTTGTSANTGELFF.

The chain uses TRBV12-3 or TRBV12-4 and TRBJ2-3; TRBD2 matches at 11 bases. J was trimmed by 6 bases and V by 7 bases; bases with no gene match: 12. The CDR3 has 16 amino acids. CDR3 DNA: TGTGCCAGCACCCTCTTGACTAGCGGGAACAGGGATACGCAGTATTTT. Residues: CASTLLTSGNRDTQYF.

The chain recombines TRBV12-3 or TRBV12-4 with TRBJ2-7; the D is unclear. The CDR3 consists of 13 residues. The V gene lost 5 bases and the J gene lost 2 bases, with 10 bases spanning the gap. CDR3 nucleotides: TGTGCCAGCAGTAGGACGGCAACCTACGAGCAGTACTTC. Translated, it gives CASSRTATYEQYF.